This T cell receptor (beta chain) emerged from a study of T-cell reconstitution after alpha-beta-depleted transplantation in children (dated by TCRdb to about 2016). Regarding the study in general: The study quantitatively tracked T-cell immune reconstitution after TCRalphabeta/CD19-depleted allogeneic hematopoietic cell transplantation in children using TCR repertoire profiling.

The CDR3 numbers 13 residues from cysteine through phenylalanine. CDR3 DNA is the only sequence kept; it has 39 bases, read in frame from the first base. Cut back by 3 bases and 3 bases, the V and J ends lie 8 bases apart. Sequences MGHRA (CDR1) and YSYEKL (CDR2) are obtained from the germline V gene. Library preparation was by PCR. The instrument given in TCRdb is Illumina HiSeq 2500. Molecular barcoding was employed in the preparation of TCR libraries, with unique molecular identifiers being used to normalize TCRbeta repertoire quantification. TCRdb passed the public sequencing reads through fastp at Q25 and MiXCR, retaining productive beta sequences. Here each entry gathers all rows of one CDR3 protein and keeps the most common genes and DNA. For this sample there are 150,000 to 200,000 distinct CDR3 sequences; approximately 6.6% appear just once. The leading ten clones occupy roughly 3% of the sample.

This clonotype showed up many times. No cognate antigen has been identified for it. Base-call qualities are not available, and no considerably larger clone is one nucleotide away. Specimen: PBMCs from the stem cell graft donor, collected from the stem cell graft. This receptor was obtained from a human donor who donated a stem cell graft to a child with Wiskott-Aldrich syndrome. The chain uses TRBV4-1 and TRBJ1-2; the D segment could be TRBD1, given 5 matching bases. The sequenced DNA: TGCGCCAGCAGCCAGATGGGGGACTATGGCTACACCTTC. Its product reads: CASSQMGDYGYTF.